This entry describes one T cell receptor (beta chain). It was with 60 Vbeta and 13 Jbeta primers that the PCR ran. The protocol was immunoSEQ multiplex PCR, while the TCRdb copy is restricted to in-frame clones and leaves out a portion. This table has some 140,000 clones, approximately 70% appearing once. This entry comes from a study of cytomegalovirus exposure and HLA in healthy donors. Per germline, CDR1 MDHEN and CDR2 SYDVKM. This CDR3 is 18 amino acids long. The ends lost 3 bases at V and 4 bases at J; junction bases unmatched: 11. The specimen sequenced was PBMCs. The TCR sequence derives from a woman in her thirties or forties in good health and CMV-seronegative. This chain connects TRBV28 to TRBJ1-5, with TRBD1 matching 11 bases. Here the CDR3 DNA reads TGTGCCAGCAGTTTCCCCCCCTCGGGGACAGGGGGTAATCAGCCCCAGCATTTT. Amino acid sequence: CASSFPPSGTGGNQPQHF.